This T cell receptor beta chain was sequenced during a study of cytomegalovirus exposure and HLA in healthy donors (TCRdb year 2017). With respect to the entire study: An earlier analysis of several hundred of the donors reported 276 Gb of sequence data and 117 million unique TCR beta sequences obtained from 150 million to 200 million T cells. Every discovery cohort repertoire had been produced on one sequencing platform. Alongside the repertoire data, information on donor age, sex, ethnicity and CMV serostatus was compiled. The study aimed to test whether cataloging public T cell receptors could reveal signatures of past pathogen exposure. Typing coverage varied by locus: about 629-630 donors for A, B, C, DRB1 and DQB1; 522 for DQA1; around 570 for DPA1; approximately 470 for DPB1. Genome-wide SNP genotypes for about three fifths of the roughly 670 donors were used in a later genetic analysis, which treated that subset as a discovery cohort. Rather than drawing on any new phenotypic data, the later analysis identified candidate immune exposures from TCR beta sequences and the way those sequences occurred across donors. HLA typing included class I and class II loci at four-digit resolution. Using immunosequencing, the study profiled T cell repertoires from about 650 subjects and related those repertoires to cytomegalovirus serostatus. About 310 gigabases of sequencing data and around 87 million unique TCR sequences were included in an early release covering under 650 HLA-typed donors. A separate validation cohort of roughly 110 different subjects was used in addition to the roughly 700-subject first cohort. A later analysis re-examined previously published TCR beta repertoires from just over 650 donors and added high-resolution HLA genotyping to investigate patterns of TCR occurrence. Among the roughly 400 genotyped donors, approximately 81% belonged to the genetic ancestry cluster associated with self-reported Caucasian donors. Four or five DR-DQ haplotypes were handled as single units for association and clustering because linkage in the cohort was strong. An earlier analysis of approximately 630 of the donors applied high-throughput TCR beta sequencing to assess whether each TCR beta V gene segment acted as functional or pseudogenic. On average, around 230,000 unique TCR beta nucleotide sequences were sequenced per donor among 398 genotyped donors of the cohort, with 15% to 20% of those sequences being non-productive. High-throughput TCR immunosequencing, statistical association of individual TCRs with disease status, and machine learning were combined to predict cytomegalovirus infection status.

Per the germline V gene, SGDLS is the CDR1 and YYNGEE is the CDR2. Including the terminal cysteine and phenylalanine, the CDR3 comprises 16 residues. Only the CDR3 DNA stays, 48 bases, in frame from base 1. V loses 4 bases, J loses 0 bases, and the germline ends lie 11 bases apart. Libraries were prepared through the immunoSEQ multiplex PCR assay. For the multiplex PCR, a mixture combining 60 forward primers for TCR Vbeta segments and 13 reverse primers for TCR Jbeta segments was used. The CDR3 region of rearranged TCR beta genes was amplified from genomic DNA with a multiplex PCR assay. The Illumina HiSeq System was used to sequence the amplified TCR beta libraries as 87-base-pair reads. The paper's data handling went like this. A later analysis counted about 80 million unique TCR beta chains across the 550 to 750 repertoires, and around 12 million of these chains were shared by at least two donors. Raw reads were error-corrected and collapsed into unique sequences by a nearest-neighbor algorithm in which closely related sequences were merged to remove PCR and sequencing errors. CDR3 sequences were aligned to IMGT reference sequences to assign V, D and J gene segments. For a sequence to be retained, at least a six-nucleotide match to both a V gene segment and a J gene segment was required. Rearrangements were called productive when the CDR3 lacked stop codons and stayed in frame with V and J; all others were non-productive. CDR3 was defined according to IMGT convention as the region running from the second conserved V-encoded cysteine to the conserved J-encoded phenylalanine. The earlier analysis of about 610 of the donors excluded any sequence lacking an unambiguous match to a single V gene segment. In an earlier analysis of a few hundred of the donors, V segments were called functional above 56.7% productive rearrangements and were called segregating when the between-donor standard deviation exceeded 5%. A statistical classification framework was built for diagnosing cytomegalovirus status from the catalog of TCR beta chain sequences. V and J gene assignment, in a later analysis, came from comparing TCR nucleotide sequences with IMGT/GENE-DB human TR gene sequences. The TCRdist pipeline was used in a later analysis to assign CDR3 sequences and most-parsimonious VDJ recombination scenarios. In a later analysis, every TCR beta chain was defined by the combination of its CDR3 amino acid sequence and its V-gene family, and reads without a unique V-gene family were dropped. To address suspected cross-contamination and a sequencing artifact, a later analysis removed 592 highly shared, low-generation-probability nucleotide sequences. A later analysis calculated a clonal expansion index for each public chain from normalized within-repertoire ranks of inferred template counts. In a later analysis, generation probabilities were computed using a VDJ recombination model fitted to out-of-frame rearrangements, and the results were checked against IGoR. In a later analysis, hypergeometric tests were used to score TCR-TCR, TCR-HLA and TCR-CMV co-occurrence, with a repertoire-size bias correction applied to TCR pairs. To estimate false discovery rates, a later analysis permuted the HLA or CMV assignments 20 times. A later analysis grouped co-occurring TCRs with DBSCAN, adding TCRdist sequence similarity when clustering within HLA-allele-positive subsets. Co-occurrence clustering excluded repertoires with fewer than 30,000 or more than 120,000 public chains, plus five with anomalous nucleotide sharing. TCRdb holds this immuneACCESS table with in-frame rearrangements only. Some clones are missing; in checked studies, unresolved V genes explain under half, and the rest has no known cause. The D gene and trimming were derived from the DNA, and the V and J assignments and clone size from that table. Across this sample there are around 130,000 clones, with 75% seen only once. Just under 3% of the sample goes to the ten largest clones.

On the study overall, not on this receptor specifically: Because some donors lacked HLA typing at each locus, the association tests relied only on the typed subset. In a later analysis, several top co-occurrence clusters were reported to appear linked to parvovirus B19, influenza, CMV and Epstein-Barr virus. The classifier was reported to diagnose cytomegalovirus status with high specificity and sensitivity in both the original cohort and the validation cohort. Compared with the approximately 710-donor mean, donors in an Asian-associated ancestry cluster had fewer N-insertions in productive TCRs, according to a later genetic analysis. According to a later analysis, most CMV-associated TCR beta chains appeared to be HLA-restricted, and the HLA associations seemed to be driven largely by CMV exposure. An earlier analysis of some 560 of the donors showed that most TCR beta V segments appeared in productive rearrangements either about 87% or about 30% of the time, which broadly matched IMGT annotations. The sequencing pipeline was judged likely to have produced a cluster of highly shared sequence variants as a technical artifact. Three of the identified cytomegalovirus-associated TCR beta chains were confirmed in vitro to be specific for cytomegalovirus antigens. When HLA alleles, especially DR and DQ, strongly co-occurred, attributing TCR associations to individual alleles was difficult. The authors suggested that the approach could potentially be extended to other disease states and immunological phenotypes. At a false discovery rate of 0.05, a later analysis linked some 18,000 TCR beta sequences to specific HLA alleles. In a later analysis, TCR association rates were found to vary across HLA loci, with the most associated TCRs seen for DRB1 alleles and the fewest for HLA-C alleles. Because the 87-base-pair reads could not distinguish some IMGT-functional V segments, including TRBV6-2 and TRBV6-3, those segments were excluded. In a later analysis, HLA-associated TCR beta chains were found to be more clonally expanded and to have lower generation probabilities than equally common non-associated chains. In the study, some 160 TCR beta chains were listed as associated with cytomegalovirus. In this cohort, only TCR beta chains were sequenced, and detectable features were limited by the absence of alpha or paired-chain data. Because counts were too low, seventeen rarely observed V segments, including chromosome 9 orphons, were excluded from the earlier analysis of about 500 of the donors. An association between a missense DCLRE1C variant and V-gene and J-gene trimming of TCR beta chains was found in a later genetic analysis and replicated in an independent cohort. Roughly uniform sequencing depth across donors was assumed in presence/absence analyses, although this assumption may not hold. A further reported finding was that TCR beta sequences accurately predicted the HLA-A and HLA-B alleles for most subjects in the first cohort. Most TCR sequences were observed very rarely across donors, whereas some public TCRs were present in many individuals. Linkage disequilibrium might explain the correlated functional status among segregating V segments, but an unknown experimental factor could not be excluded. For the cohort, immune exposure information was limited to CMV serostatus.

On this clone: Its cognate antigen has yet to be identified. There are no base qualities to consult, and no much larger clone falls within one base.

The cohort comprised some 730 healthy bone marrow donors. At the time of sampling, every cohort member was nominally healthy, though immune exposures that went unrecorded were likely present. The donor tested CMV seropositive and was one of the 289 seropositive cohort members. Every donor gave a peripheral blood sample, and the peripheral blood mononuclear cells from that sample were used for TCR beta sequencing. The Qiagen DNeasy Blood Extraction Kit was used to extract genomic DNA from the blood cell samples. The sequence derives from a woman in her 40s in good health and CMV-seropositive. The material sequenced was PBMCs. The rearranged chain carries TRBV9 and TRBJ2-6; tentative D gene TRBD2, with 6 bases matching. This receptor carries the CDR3 CASSPQGLSGANVLTF. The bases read TGTGCCAGCAGCCCCCAGGGACTCTCTGGGGCCAACGTCCTGACTTTC.